This TCR beta chain was found in a study of blood T cell repertoires in COVID-19. Study in general: T cells, B-cell-depleted T cells, or PBMCs provided the cDNA or gDNA that served as material.

Trimming took 10 bases from V and 4 from J, leaving 10 bases between them. The CDR3 contains 11 residues. The germline CDR1 and CDR2 sequences are MNHEY and SMNVEV (reference sequence). The sample holds one count of this clone. Per the original data handling: How many nucleated cells were present was estimated from reference gene primer amplification. The table came from immunoSEQ multiplex PCR; TCRdb's copy has only in-frame clones and leaves some out. That table supplies the V and J calls and clone size; D and trimming were determined from the DNA. Here the sample spans 270,000 or so clones, 65% to 90% being singletons.

The sequence was collected from a woman aged 55-75 years with active or convalescent COVID-19. V usage is TRBV27 and J usage is TRBJ1-1, with TRBD1 as a possible D gene (5 bases). Sequencing was carried out using peripheral blood. CDR3 in DNA: TGTGCCACCCAGGGACTCACTGAAGCTTTCTTT. The encoded protein is CATQGLTEAFF.